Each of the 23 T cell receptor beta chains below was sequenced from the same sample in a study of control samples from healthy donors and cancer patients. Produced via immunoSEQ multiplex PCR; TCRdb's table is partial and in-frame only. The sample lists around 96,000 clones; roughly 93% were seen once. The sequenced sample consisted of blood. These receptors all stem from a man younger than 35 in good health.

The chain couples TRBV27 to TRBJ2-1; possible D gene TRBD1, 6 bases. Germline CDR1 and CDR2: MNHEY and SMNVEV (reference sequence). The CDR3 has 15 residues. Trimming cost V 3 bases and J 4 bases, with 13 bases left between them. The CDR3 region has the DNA TGTGCCAGCAGTTTGTATACAGGGTTATACAATGAGCAGTTCTTC. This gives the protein CASSLYTGLYNEQFF.

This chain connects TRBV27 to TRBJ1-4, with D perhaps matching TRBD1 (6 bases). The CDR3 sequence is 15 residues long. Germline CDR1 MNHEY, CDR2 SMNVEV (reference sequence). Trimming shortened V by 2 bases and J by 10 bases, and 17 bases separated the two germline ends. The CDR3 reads CASSLSTGPQGKLFF. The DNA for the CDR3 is TGTGCCAGCAGTTTAAGCACAGGGCCCCAGGGAAAACTGTTTTTT.

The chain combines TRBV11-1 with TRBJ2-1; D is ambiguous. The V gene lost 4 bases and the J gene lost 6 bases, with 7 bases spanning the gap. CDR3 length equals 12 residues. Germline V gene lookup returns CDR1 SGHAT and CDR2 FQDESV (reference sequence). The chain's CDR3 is CASSSTRNEQFF. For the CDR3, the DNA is TGTGCCAGCAGCTCCACCCGCAATGAGCAGTTCTTC.

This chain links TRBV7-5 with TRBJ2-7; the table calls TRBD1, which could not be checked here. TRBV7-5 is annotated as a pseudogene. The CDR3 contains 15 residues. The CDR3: CVRSSAGKPSYEQYF. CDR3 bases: TGTGTCAGAAGCTCGGCAGGCAAGCCCTCCTACGAGCAGTACTTC.

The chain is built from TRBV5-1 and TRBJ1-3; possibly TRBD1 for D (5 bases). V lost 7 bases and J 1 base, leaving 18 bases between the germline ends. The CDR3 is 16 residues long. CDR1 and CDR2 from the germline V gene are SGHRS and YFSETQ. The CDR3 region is CASSPNDGGSGNTIYF. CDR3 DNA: TGCGCCAGCTCTCCTAACGATGGGGGGTCTGGAAACACCATATATTTT.

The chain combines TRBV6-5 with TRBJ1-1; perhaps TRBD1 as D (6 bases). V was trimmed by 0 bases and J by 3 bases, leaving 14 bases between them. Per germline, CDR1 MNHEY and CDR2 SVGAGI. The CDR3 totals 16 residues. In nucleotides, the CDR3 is TGTGCCAGCAGTTACTCACCGGGGGGCTCATACACTGAAGCTTTCTTT. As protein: CASSYSPGGSYTEAFF.

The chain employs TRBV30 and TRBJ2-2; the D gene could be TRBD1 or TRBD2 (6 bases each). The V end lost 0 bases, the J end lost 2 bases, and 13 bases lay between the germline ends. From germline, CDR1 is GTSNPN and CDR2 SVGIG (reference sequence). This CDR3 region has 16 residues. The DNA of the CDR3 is TGTGCCTGGAGTGTACGGGGGCCTTCCAACACCGGGGAGCTGTTTTTT. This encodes CAWSVRGPSNTGELFF.

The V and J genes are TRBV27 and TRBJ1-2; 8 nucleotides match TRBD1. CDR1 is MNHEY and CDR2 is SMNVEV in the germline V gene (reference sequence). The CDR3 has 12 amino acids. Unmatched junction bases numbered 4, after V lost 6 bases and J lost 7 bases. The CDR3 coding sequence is TGTGCCAGCAGATCAGGGGGCGTTGGCTACACCTTC. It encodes CASRSGGVGYTF.

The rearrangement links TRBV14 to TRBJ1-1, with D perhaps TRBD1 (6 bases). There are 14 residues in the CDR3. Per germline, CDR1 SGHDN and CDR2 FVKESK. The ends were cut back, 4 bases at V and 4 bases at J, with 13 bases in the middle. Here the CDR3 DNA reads TGTGCCAGCAGCCTAAGGGGCAGGGGCACTGAAGCTTTCTTT. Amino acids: CASSLRGRGTEAFF.

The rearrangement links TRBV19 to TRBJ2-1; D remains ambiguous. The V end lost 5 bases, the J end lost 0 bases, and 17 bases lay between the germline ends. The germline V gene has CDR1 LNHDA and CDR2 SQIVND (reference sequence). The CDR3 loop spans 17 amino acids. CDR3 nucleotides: TGTGCCAGTAGTGTTTTCGACTCAACTGGCTCCTACAATGAGCAGTTCTTC. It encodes CASSVFDSTGSYNEQFF.

DNA of the CDR3: TGTGCCAGCAGCTTGTCGTCTCTGGGGGCGCATTACTATGGCTACACCTTC. Encoded protein: CASSLSSLGAHYYGYTF. V is TRBV5-4 and J is TRBJ1-2; maybe TRBD1 (6 bases). V gave up 1 base and J gave up 3 bases, with 19 bases separating them. The CDR3 contains 17 residues. In germline, CDR1 is SGHNT, CDR2 YYREEE (reference sequence). The complete variable domain, with remaining parts taken from reference TRBV5-4 and TRBJ1-2, reads ETGVTQSPTHLIKTRGQQVTLRCSSQSGHNTVSWYQQALGQGPQFIFQYYREEENGRGNFPPRFSGLQFPNYSSELNVNALELDDSALYLCASSLSSLGAHYYGYTFGSGTRLTVV.

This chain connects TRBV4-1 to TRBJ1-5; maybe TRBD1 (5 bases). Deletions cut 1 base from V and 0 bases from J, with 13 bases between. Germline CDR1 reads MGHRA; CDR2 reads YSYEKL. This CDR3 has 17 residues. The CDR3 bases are TGCGCCAGCAGCCAAGGGCCGGGACGGTATAGCAATCAGCCCCAGCATTTT. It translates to CASSQGPGRYSNQPQHF.

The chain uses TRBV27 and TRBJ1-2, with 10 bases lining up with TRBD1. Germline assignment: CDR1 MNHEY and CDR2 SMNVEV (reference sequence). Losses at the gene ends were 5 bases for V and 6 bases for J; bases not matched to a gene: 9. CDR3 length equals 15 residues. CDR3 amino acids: CASSPRTGGLDGYTF. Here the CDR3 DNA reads TGTGCCAGCAGTCCCAGGACAGGGGGGTTGGATGGCTACACCTTC.

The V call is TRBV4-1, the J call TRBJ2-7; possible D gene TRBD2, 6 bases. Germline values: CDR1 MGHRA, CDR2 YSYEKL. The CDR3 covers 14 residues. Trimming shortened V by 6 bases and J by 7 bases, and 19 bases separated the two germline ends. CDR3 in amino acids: CASRTGTSNREQYF. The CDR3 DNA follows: TGCGCCAGCAGAACCGGGACTTCTAACCGGGAGCAGTACTTC.

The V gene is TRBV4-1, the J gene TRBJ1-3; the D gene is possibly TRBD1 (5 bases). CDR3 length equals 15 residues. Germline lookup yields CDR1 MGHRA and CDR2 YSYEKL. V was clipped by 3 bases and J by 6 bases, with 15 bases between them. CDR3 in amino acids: CASSQGMRGPNTIYF. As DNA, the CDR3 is TGCGCCAGCAGCCAGGGGATGAGGGGCCCAAACACCATATATTTT.

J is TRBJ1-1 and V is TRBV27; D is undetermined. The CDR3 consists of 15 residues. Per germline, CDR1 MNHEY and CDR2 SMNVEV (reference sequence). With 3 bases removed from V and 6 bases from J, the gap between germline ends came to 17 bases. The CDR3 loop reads CASSFWTARGPEAFF. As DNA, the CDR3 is TGTGCCAGCAGTTTCTGGACGGCTCGAGGTCCTGAAGCTTTCTTT.

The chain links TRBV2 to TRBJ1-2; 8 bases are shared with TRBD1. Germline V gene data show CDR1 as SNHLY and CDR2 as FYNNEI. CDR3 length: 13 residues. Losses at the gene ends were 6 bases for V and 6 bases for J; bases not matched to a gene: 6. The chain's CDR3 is CASRRGQGDGYTF. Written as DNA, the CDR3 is TGTGCCAGCAGACGAGGACAGGGAGATGGCTACACCTTC.

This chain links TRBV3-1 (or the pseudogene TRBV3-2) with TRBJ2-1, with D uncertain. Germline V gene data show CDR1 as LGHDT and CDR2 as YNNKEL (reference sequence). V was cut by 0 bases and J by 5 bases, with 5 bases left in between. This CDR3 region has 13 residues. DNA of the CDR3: TGTGCCAGCAGCCAAGATTGGGACAATGAGCAGTTCTTC. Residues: CASSQDWDNEQFF.

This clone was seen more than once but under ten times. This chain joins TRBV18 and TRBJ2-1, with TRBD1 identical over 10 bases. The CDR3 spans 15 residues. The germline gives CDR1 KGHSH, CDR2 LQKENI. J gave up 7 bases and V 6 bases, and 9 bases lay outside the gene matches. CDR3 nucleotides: TGTGCCAGCTCGTCGGGACAGGGGAAAGGGAATGAGCAGTTCTTC. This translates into CASSSGQGKGNEQFF.

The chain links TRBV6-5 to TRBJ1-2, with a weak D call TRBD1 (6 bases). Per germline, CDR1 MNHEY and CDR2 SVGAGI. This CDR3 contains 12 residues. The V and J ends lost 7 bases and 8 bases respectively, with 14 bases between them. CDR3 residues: CASKDRALGYTF. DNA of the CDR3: TGTGCCAGCAAGGACAGAGCCCTGGGCTACACCTTC.

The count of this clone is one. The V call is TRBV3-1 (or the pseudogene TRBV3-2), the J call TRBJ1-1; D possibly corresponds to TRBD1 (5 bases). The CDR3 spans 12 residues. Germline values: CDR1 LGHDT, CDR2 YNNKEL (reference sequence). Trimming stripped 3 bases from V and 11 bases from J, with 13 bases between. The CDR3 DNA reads TGTGCCAGCAGCCATCGGGACCTCAAGGCTTTCTTT. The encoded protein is CASSHRDLKAFF.

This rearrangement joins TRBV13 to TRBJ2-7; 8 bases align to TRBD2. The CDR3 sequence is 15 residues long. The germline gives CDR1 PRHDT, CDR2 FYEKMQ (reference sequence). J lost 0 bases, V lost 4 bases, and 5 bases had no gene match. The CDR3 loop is CASSYTGTSSYEQYF. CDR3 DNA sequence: TGTGCCAGCAGCTACACAGGGACTAGCTCCTACGAGCAGTACTTC. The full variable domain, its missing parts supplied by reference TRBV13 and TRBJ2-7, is AAGVIQSPRHLIKEKRETATLKCYPIPRHDTVYWYQQGPGQDPQFLISFYEKMQSDKGSIPDRFSAQQFSDYHSELNMSSLELGDSALYFCASSYTGTSSYEQYFGPGTRLTVT.

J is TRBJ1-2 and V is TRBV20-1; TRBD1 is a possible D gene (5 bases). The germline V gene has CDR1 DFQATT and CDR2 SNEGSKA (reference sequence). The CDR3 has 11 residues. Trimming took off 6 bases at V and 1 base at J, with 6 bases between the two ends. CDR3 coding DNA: TGCAGTGCAGGGGATAACTATGGCTACACCTTC. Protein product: CSAGDNYGYTF.